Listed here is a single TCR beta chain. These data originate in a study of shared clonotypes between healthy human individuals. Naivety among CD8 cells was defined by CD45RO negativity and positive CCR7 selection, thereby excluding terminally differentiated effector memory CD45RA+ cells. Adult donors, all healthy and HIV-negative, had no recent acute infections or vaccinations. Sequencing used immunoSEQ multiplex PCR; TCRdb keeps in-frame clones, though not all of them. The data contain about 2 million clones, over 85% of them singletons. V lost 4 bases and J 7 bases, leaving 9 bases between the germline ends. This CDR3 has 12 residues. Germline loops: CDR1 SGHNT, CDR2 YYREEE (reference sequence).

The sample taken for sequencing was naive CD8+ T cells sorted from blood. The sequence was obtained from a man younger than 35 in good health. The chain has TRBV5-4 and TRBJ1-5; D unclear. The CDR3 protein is CASSSLGQPQHF. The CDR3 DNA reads TGTGCCAGCAGCAGCTTAGGCCAGCCCCAGCATTTT. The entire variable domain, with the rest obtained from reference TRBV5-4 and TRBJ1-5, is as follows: ETGVTQSPTHLIKTRGQQVTLRCSSQSGHNTVSWYQQALGQGPQFIFQYYREEENGRGNFPPRFSGLQFPNYSSELNVNALELDDSALYLCASSSLGQPQHFGDGTRLSIL.